This T cell receptor (beta chain) is from a study of OX40 agonist ivuxolimab in advanced cancers. The overall study: Ivuxolimab was delivered to patients intravenously every 2 weeks at doses spanning 0.01 to 10 mg/kg.

Regarding this clone: The antigen is not known.

Measured with immunoSEQ multiplex PCR; TCRdb has only the in-frame clones, and not every one. Found here are roughly 60,000 clones, 91% of them singletons; the top ten hold approximately 0.44%. Whole-study findings and limits: Low levels of normalized T-cell clonal expansion also appeared in some nonresponders.

The sequence came from an adult with an advanced solid tumor such as melanoma, head and neck, liver or kidney cancer. The sequencing used CD4+ or CD8+ T cells sorted from blood, collected in a trial of the OX40 agonist ivuxolimab.

The CDR3 spells CATSRGGQLNTEAFF. The CDR3, as DNA: TGTGCCACCAGCAGAGGTGGGCAGCTCAACACTGAAGCTTTCTTT. The V gene is TRBV15, the J gene TRBJ1-1, with D unclear. The CDR3 consists of 15 residues. Germline V lookup: CDR1 LNHNV, CDR2 YYDKDF (reference sequence). The ends were cut back, 1 base at V and 2 bases at J, with 11 bases in the middle.